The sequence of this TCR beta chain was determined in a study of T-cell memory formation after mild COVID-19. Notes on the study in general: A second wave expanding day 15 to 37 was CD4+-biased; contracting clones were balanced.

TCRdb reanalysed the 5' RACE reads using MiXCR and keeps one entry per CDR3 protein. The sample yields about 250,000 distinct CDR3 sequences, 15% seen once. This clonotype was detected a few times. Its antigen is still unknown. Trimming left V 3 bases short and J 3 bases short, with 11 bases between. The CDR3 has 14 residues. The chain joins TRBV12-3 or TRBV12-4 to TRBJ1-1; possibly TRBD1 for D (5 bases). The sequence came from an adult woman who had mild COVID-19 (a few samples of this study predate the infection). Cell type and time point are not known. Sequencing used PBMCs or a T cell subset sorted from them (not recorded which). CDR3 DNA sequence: TGTGCCAGCAGTTTTGGCAGGGTGGACACTGAAGCTTTCTTT. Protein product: CASSFGRVDTEAFF.